This is a list of T cell receptor beta chains from one sample in a study of shared clonotypes between healthy human individuals. Repertoires were generated with immunoSEQ multiplex PCR, while TCRdb's copy carries only in-frame clones and drops some. Of around 1.9 million clones in the sample, just over 90% are singletons; the top ten hold 1.5% to 2%. Input material: naive CD8+ T cells from PBMCs. These receptors all come from a man between 18 and 35 years old in good health. Some clones in this sample may be carry-over from other donors' samples. Both conserved end residues are part of each CDR3. Fields, in order: V gene, clone size, D gene, J gene, CDR3 DNA, CDR3 protein. A D gene is named only where the DNA matches it firmly. The listing skips clone size in some rows; elsewhere it reads once, few, many or a size class.

TRBV9	once	TRBD1	TRBJ1-2	TGTGCCAGCAGCGTAGCCGGACAGGGCGACTATGGCTACACCTTC	CASSVAGQGDYGYTF
TRBV27	.	.	TRBJ2-3	TGTGCCAGCAGTAAAGAACAGGGTGGGGGAGATACGCAGTATTTT	CASSKEQGGGDTQYF
TRBV7-9	.	.	TRBJ2-5	TGTGCCAGCAGCTTAGATGGGCTGGCAGAGACCCAGTACTTC	CASSLDGLAETQYF
TRBV19	.	TRBD2	TRBJ2-7	TGTGCCAGTAGATGGACTAGCGGTAGCTCCTACGAGCAGTACTTC	CASRWTSGSSYEQYF
TRBV28	.	.	TRBJ1-3	TGTGCCAGCACTCTGGGAGGGACCATATATTTT	CASTLGGTIYF
TRBV19	.	TRBD1	TRBJ1-2	TGTGCCAGTAGCGGGACAGGGTTCAACTATGGCTACACCTTC	CASSGTGFNYGYTF
TRBV10-2	.	TRBD1	TRBJ1-3	TGCGCCAGCAGGGACAGGGGCGCGGGAAACACCATATATTTT	CASRDRGAGNTIYF
TRBV5-1	.	.	TRBJ1-1	TGCGCCAGCAGCTTGAAGGGTGCGGAAGCTTTCTTT	CASSLKGAEAFF
TRBV6-5	.	TRBD2	TRBJ2-3	TGTGCCAGCAGTTCAGGACTAGCTGGCGATACGCAGTATTTT	CASSSGLAGDTQYF
TRBV9	.	.	TRBJ2-5	TGTGCCAGCAGCGACAGGGGGGGAGAAGAGACCCAGTACTTC	CASSDRGGEETQYF
TRBV6-6	.	TRBD2	TRBJ2-1	TGTGCCAGCAAAATAGCGGGAGAGGGCTACAATGAGCAGTTCTTC	CASKIAGEGYNEQFF
TRBV29-1	.	.	TRBJ1-2	TGCAGCGTTGAGGCAGGGAGAGATGGCTACACCTTC	CSVEAGRDGYTF
TRBV6-5	.	.	TRBJ2-7	TGTGCCAGCAGTTACGAGACTGGGACCTACGAGCAGTACTTC	CASSYETGTYEQYF
TRBV14	.	.	TRBJ2-1	TGTGCCAGCAGCCATCGCGGGGGCCCTCCCTACAATGAGCAGTTCTTC	CASSHRGGPPYNEQFF
TRBV29-1	.	TRBD1	TRBJ1-2	TGCAGCGTCCTACGACAGGGGGCAGATGGCTACACCTTC	CSVLRQGADGYTF
TRBV27	.	TRBD2	TRBJ2-1	TGTGCCAGCAGTTTTAGCCTAGCGGGAGACTATGAGCAGTTCTTC	CASSFSLAGDYEQFF
TRBV5-4	.	.	TRBJ2-3	TGTGCCAGCAACAGCGGAAGCACAGATACGCAGTATTTT	CASNSGSTDTQYF
TRBV7-2	.	TRBD2	TRBJ2-3	TGTGCCAGCAGCTCGGGGACTAGCGGGCCGGGAGATACGCAGTATTTT	CASSSGTSGPGDTQYF
TRBV9	.	TRBD1	TRBJ1-1	TGTGCCAGCAGCGTAGATGCAGGGGGGGGCACTGAAGCTTTCTTT	CASSVDAGGGTEAFF
TRBV19	.	.	TRBJ2-1	TGTGCCAGTAGTATGCCGGACTCCTACAATGAGCAGTTCTTC	CASSMPDSYNEQFF
TRBV29-1	.	TRBD1	TRBJ2-2	TGCAGCGTCCGGACAGGCACCGGGGAGCTGTTTTTT	CSVRTGTGELFF
TRBV2	few	.	TRBJ2-7	TGTGCCAGCAAGTACTACGAGCAGTACTTC	CASKYYEQYF
TRBV28	.	TRBD2	TRBJ2-7	TGTGCCAGCAGTTTAGGGCTAGCGGGCTACGAGCAGTACTTC	CASSLGLAGYEQYF
TRBV9	.	.	TRBJ1-2	TGTGCCAGCAGCGTCTCCCTTGGGGGAAACTATGGCTACACCTTC	CASSVSLGGNYGYTF
TRBV9	.	TRBD2	TRBJ2-2	TGTGCCAGCGCTAGTAGCGGGAGGCCGGGCGGGGAGCTGTTTTTT	CASASSGRPGGELFF
TRBV6-5	.	.	TRBJ2-7	TGTGCCAGCAGTTACTCGGTAGGGTTCAGCTCCTACGAGCAGTACTTC	CASSYSVGFSSYEQYF
TRBV27	.	.	TRBJ2-3	TGTGCCAGCAGTTCCCGAAGCCGGGGGCGAACAGATACGCAGTATTTT	CASSSRSRGRTDTQYF
TRBV15	.	.	TRBJ1-4	TGTGCCACCAGCAGAGTCGAGGACAAGAACATCCTGTTTTTT	CATSRVEDKNILFF
TRBV27	once	TRBD1	TRBJ2-3	TGTGCCAGCCGGACAGGGCGCACAGATACGCAGTATTTT	CASRTGRTDTQYF
TRBV11-3	.	TRBD2	TRBJ2-7	TGTGCCAGCAGCTTAGGGGGGACTAGCGTCTCCTACGAGCAGTACTTC	CASSLGGTSVSYEQYF
TRBV2	.	TRBD2	TRBJ2-4	TGTGCCAGCTCAGGGCTAGCGGTAGCCAAAAACATTCAGTACTTC	CASSGLAVAKNIQYF
TRBV10-3	.	.	TRBJ2-3	TGTGCCATCAGTGGACCAGGGGGGACAGATACGCAGTATTTT	CAISGPGGTDTQYF
TRBV7-9	.	.	TRBJ2-5	TGTGCCAGCAGCTACCCGTGGACTCCGCCCCAAGAGACCCAGTACTTC	CASSYPWTPPQETQYF
TRBV5-1	.	.	TRBJ2-1	TGCGCCAGCAGCTTGGATAGCGGGACAGGCAATGAGCAGTTCTTC	CASSLDSGTGNEQFF
TRBV15	.	.	TRBJ1-5	TGTGCCACCAGCAGAGATAGGGGCAGGGGTGGTCAGCCCCAGCATTTT	CATSRDRGRGGQPQHF